The 30 T cell receptor beta chains below come from one sample, sequenced in a study of response to subunit inactivated influenza vaccine. TCRdb re-called the RT-PCR reads with MiXCR, one entry per CDR3 protein. The table shows hundreds of thousands of distinct CDR3 sequences, with less than 8% occurring only once. Specimen: PBMCs from blood, collected less than 30 months after vaccination. The receptor set was obtained from a man between 50 and 75 years old who received an inactivated influenza vaccine.

V is TRBV7-8 and J is TRBJ2-1; possible D gene TRBD1, 6 bases. The CDR3 loop spans 15 amino acids. Germline V gives CDR1 SGHVS, CDR2 FQNEAQ. Deletions cut 1 base from V and 4 bases from J, with 11 bases between. The CDR3 loop reads CASSLVGAIYNEQFF. CDR3 nucleotides: TGTGCCAGCAGCTTAGTGGGGGCTATTTACAATGAGCAGTTCTTC.

The sample holds a few counts of this clonotype. The CDR3 protein is CSARDFAGVYNSPLHF. CDR3 DNA: TGCAGTGCTAGAGATTTTGCAGGGGTTTATAATTCACCCCTCCACTTT. The V gene is TRBV20-1, the J gene TRBJ1-6; perhaps TRBD1 as D (6 bases). The CDR3 contains 16 residues. Germline V gene lookup returns CDR1 DFQATT and CDR2 SNEGSKA (reference sequence). The V and J ends lost 0 bases and 4 bases respectively, with 13 bases between them.

This clonotype was found a few times. This chain links TRBV11-2 with TRBJ1-1, with D tentatively TRBD1 (5 bases). Germline assignment: CDR1 SGHAT and CDR2 FQNNGV. V gave up 1 base and J gave up 11 bases, with 17 bases separating them. The CDR3 loop spans 14 amino acids. The CDR3 protein is CASSLADNLGRAFF. CDR3 DNA: TGTGCCAGCAGCTTAGCGGACAACCTAGGACGGGCTTTCTTT.

This clonotype was seen repeatedly, ten times or more. In nucleotides, the CDR3 is TGTGCCAGCAGCGTAGTTGGGACAGGTAACGAGCAGTACTTC. Its translation: CASSVVGTGNEQYF. The rearrangement joins TRBV9 to TRBJ2-7; TRBD1 matches at 8 bases. From germline, CDR1 is SGDLS and CDR2 YYNGEE. Trimming removed 0 bases from V and 5 bases from J; junction bases left unmatched: 4. CDR3 size: 14 residues. The full variable domain, rest sourced from reference TRBV9 and TRBJ2-7, is DSGVTQTPKHLITATGQRVTLRCSPRSGDLSVYWYQQSLDQGLQFLIQYYNGEERAKGNILERFSAQQFPDLHSELNLSSLELGDSALYFCASSVVGTGNEQYFGPGTRLTVT.

This clonotype was seen ten or more times. The rearrangement joins TRBV12-3 or TRBV12-4 to TRBJ2-1; 11 nucleotides agree with TRBD2. The CDR3 has 15 amino acids. The V segment lost 0 bases and the J segment 5 bases; nucleotides outside the gene matches: 0. The CDR3 here is CASSLALAGDNEQFF. DNA for the CDR3: TGTGCCAGCAGTTTAGCACTAGCGGGGGACAATGAGCAGTTCTTC.

This sequence joins TRBV7-2 and TRBJ2-1; D gene uncertain. With 2 bases removed from V and 9 bases from J, the gap between germline ends came to 8 bases. CDR1 is SGHTA, CDR2 FQGNSA, per germline. The CDR3 contains 12 residues. CDR3 sequence (DNA): TGTGCCAGCAGCTTATCGAGCGCTGAGCAGTTCTTC. Translation: CASSLSSAEQFF. Full variable domain (remainder filled in from reference TRBV7-2 and TRBJ2-1): GAGVSQSPSNKVTEKGKDVELRCDPISGHTALYWYRQSLGQGLEFLIYFQGNSAPDKSGLPSDRFSAERTGGSVSTLTIQRTQQEDSAVYLCASSLSSAEQFFGPGTRLTVL.

The chain links TRBV27 to TRBJ2-1, with D possibly matching TRBD1 (6 bases). Per the germline V gene, CDR1 is MNHEY and CDR2 is SMNVEV (reference sequence). This CDR3 contains 15 residues. Between the trimmed V and J ends, which lost 4 bases and 2 bases, there was a span of 12 bases. This CDR3 is CASSSIQGPYNEQFF. CDR3 coding DNA: TGTGCCAGCAGTTCAATACAGGGTCCCTACAATGAGCAGTTCTTC.

This clonotype came up once. The chain employs TRBV20-1 and TRBJ1-2, with 12 nucleotides matching TRBD1. Germline CDR1 DFQATT, CDR2 SNEGSKA (reference sequence). The CDR3 length is 17 residues. Trimming took 0 bases from V and 5 from J; bases not matched to a gene: 10. In DNA, the CDR3 is TGCAGTGCTAGAGATCTGAAGGGACAGGGGGCGGAATATGGCTACACCTTC. Amino acid sequence: CSARDLKGQGAEYGYTF.

This clonotype turned up a few times. V usage is TRBV20-1 and J usage is TRBJ1-1; D call uncertain. Germline CDR1 is DFQATT and CDR2 is SNEGSKA (reference sequence). Trimming shortened V by 3 bases and J by 1 base, and 12 bases separated the two germline ends. There are 14 residues in the CDR3. The CDR3 DNA is TGCAGTGCTAGGGCGCCACTGACGAACACTGAAGCTTTCTTT. It specifies CSARAPLTNTEAFF.

The CDR3 DNA is TGCGCCAGCGGAGGTAGCGGGGGCGTTTGGAATGAGCAGTTCTTC. Translating gives CASGGSGGVWNEQFF. J is TRBJ2-1 and V is TRBV5-1; 9 bases align to TRBD2. There are 15 residues in the CDR3. CDR1 is SGHRS, CDR2 YFSETQ, per germline. The junction had 12 bases not matched to a gene; V was cut back by 7 bases and J by 7 bases.

This clonotype appeared a few times. The V and J genes are TRBV15 and TRBJ2-1, with 11 bases identical to TRBD2. Germline lookup yields CDR1 LNHNV and CDR2 YYDKDF (reference sequence). With V trimmed by 0 bases and J by 4 bases, 5 bases remained unmatched. There are 17 residues in the CDR3. CDR3 nucleotide sequence: TGTGCCACCAGCAGAGAAAGAGGGACTAGCGGTTACAATGAGCAGTTCTTC. Its protein product is CATSRERGTSGYNEQFF.

Many counts were recorded for this clonotype. The chain links TRBV12-3 or TRBV12-4 to TRBJ1-2; D is unclear. CDR3 length equals 13 residues. The V gene lost 6 bases and the J gene lost 4 bases, with 12 bases spanning the gap. In nucleotides, the CDR3 is TGTGCCAGCAGCCTAGACGTCACCTATGGCTACACCTTC. It codes for CASSLDVTYGYTF.

This clonotype has just a few counts. This chain links TRBV5-1 with TRBJ2-1; D might be TRBD2 (6 bases). V was pared by 2 bases and J by 5 bases, with 17 bases between. This CDR3 is built from 16 residues. CDR1 is SGHRS and CDR2 is YFSETQ in the germline V gene. The CDR3 protein is CASSLGDSRPNNEQFF. CDR3 DNA: TGCGCCAGCAGCTTAGGGGACTCCCGCCCCAACAATGAGCAGTTCTTC.

The chain recombines TRBV20-1 with TRBJ2-3; either TRBD1 or TRBD2 may supply D (6 bases each). V was cut by 5 bases and J by 3 bases, with 15 bases left in between. The CDR3 has 14 residues. Germline V CDR1 and CDR2: DFQATT, SNEGSKA (reference sequence). CDR3 loop: CSASGTQGTDTQYF. CDR3 coding DNA: TGCAGTGCTTCCGGGACTCAGGGGACAGATACGCAGTATTTT.

The chain recombines TRBV5-1 with TRBJ1-4; 7 nucleotides agree with TRBD1. Germline CDR1 is SGHRS and CDR2 is YFSETQ. V was pared by 0 bases and J by 7 bases, with 3 bases of the junction left unmatched. The CDR3 has 14 amino acids. This chain's CDR3 is CASSLESGGEKLFF. CDR3 in DNA: TGCGCCAGCAGCTTGGAGTCAGGGGGTGAAAAACTGTTTTTT.

The genes are TRBV11-1 and TRBJ2-1, with TRBD1 matching over 7 bases. The germline CDR1 and CDR2 sequences are SGHAT and FQDESV (reference sequence). The CDR3 spans 15 residues. V trimming: 6 bases; J trimming: 3 bases; junction bases outside the gene matches: 8. The CDR3 bases are TGTGCCAGCAGGCCTGGGACAGAAGTCTACAATGAGCAGTTCTTC. Its protein is CASRPGTEVYNEQFF.

The J gene is TRBJ1-2, the V gene TRBV20-1; D is unresolved. This CDR3 is built from 12 residues. Trimming cost V 3 bases and J 6 bases, with 11 bases left between them. Germline V lookup: CDR1 DFQATT, CDR2 SNEGSKA (reference sequence). CDR3 sequence reads: CSASRQSDGYTF. The CDR3 coding sequence is TGCAGTGCTAGTCGGCAGAGTGATGGCTACACCTTC.

In its sample, this clonotype was seen many times. The V gene is TRBV12-3 or TRBV12-4, the J gene TRBJ1-1, with 11 bases lining up with TRBD1. This CDR3 comprises 13 residues. The junction had 6 bases not matched to a gene; V was cut back by 10 bases and J by 5 bases. CDR3 protein: CATRTGGWTEAFF. The CDR3 DNA reads TGTGCCACCCGGACAGGGGGCTGGACTGAAGCTTTCTTT.

With respect to this clonotype: One junction end disagrees with the germline gene, perhaps due to a read error. V and J are TRBV6-6 and TRBJ1-1; unclear D gene. The CDR3 sequence is 13 residues long. Germline V gene lookup returns CDR1 MNHNY and CDR2 SVGAGI (reference sequence). The CDR3 is CASVVTLNTEVFF. Here the CDR3 DNA reads TGTGCCAGCGTCGTAACTTTGAACACTGAAGTTTTCTTT.

The table lists this clonotype with a few counts. This chain connects TRBV20-1 to TRBJ2-7; 9 nucleotides agree with TRBD2. Unmatched junction bases numbered 3, after V lost 0 bases and J lost 0 bases. In germline, CDR1 is DFQATT, CDR2 SNEGSKA (reference sequence). The CDR3 spans 15 residues. CDR3 region: CSARELAGSSYEQYF. As DNA, the CDR3 is TGCAGTGCTAGAGAGCTAGCGGGAAGCTCCTACGAGCAGTACTTC.

This clonotype was seen ten or more times. The rearrangement links TRBV20-1 to TRBJ1-5, with D hard to call. Germline CDR1 reads DFQATT; CDR2 reads SNEGSKA (reference sequence). Trimming cost V 1 base and J 6 bases, with 10 bases left between them. The CDR3 has 13 amino acids. CDR3 nucleotides: TGCAGTGCTAGAGGCGCCCAAGGTCAGCCCCAGCATTTT. Translated: CSARGAQGQPQHF.

CDR3 amino acids: CASSSPPEEQFF. The CDR3 DNA sequence: TGTGCCAGCAGTTCCCCACCAGAAGAGCAGTTCTTC. The chain combines TRBV12-3 or TRBV12-4 with TRBJ2-1; no definite D call. This CDR3 contains 12 residues. V lost 4 bases, J lost 10 bases, and 11 bases lay in between.

The table lists this clonotype with many counts. V usage is TRBV29-1 and J usage is TRBJ2-1; 11 nucleotides align to TRBD2. CDR1 is SQVTM and CDR2 is ANQGSEA in the germline V gene. The V gene end was trimmed by 7 bases and the J gene end by 10 bases; junction bases not matched to a gene: 6. The CDR3 length is 12 residues. For the CDR3, the DNA is TGCAGCGCACTAGCGGGAGCGAGGGAGCAGTTCTTC. Protein product: CSALAGAREQFF.

This clonotype was counted a few times. V gene TRBV7-8 combines with J gene TRBJ1-5; D is possibly TRBD1 (6 bases). This CDR3 is 16 amino acids long. The V end was cut by 3 bases, the J end by 7 bases, with 19 bases between. Germline V gene sequence: CDR1 SGHVS, CDR2 FQNEAQ. CDR3 DNA: TGTGCCAGCAGCTTTAGTTACAGGGAAGTGAGGCAGCCCCAGCATTTT. The encoded protein is CASSFSYREVRQPQHF.

In its sample, this clonotype was seen many times. The V and J genes are TRBV6-2 or TRBV6-3 and TRBJ1-1, with D possibly TRBD1 on 5 matching bases. CDR1 and CDR2 from the germline V gene are MNHEY and SVGEGT. V shed 0 bases and J shed 8 bases, with 10 bases lying between them. The CDR3 is made up of 13 amino acids. CDR3: CASSYSEQAEAFF. For the CDR3, the DNA is TGTGCCAGCAGTTACTCAGAACAGGCGGAAGCTTTCTTT.

This clonotype turned up a few times. This sequence joins TRBV5-1 and TRBJ2-7, with TRBD2 identical over 8 bases. Germline V CDR1 and CDR2: SGHRS, YFSETQ. The CDR3 is 14 amino acids. V shed 1 base, J shed 7 bases, and the junction held 7 bases outside the gene matches. The CDR3 loop reads CASSLTSGGWEQYF. CDR3 DNA: TGCGCCAGCAGCTTGACTAGCGGAGGGTGGGAGCAGTACTTC. Based on the CDR3 plus reference TRBV5-1 and TRBJ2-7, the full variable domain is KAGVTQTPRYLIKTRGQQVTLSCSPISGHRSVSWYQQTPGQGLQFLFEYFSETQRNKGNFPGRFSGRQFSNSRSEMNVSTLELGDSALYLCASSLTSGGWEQYFGPGTRLTVT.

This clonotype was recorded at least ten times. The chain recombines TRBV28 with TRBJ2-3, with D perhaps TRBD1 or TRBD2 (5 bases each). The CDR3 has 17 amino acids. Germline V CDR1 and CDR2: MDHEN, SYDVKM. Between the trimmed V and J ends, which lost 7 bases and 3 bases, there was a span of 23 bases. The CDR3 DNA sequence: TGTGCCAGCACCTCGATCTTTGGGGGTAGCTTAACAGATACGCAGTATTTT. This translates into CASTSIFGGSLTDTQYF.

This clonotype showed up just a few times. CDR3 sequence (DNA): TGCGCCAGCAGCCAAGATTTCGTTATTTCCTACAATGAGCAGTTCTTC. It codes for CASSQDFVISYNEQFF. V gene TRBV4-1 combines with J gene TRBJ2-1; D remains unclear. V lost 0 bases and J lost 1, with 10 bases in between. The CDR3 spans 16 residues. The V gene's germline CDR1 is MGHRA and CDR2 YSYEKL.

The genes are TRBV29-1 and TRBJ2-5; possible D gene TRBD2, 6 bases. Trimming stripped 6 bases from V and 4 bases from J, with 15 bases between. The CDR3 length is 13 residues. Germline assignment: CDR1 SQVTM and CDR2 ANQGSEA. The DNA of the CDR3 is TGCAGCGTCCGGGACTCCTACGGAGAGACCCAGTACTTC. This sequence encodes CSVRDSYGETQYF.

This clonotype was seen a few times. The chain links TRBV7-2 to TRBJ2-1; maybe TRBD2 (5 bases). The CDR3 has 15 residues. The V gene's germline CDR1 is SGHTA and CDR2 FQGNSA. Trimming left V 2 bases short and J 2 bases short, with 10 bases between. CDR3 nucleotide sequence: TGTGCCAGCAGCTTAACCCCGGGGACCTACAATGAGCAGTTCTTC. It encodes CASSLTPGTYNEQFF.